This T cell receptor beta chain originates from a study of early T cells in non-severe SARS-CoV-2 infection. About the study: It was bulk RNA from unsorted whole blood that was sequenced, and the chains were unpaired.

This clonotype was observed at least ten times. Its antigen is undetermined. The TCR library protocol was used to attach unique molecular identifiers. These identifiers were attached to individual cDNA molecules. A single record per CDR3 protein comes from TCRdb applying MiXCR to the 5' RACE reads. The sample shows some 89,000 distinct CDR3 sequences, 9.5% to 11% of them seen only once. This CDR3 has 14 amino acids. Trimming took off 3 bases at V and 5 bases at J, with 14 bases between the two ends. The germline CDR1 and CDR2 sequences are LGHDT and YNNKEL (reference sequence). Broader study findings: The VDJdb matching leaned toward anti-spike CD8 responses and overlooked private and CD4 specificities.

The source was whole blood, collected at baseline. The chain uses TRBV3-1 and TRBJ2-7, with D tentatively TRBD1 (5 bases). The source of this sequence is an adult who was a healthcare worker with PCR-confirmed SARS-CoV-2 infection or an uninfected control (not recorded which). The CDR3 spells CASSQRARVDEQYF. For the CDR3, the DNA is TGTGCCAGCAGCCAGCGAGCCAGGGTAGACGAGCAGTACTTC.